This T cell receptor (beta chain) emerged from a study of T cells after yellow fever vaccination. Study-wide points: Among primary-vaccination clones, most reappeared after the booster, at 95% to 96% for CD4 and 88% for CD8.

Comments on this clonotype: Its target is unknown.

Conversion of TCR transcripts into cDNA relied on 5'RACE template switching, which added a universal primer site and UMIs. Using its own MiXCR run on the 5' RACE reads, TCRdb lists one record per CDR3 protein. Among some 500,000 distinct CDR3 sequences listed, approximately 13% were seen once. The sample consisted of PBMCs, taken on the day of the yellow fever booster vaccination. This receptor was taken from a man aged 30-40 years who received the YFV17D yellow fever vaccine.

CDR3 bases: TGTGCCAGCAGCTTAGAACAGGGGCGAGAGACCCAGTACTTC. Translation: CASSLEQGRETQYF. V and J are TRBV7-9 and TRBJ2-5; 7 bases align to TRBD1. The junction had 3 bases not matched to a gene; V was cut back by 1 base and J by 4 bases. CDR1 and CDR2 (germline): SEHNR, FQNEAQ (reference sequence). The CDR3 contains 14 residues.